Listed below are T cell receptor beta chains from one sample, sequenced in a study of response to subunit inactivated influenza vaccine. TCRdb reprocessed the RT-PCR reads via MiXCR and lists one record per CDR3 protein. Of more than 500,000 distinct CDR3 sequences in the sample, about 11% were seen once. A further study also used this sample, focusing on T cells expressing NK-cell markers.

The sample here was PBMCs from blood, taken on the day of vaccination. Receptors originate from a man aged 45-60 years who received an inactivated influenza vaccine. The CDR3 runs from the conserved cysteine through the conserved F or W. A D gene is named only where the DNA matches it firmly. Clone size is stated in some rows and not others, as once, few, many or a class when expanded.

v_call	d_call	j_call	clone_size	cdr3_nt	cdr3_aa
TRBV3-1	-	TRBJ2-3	-	TGTGCCAGCAGCTACGGGAGGACAGGACTCACAGATACGCAGTATTTT	CASSYGRTGLTDTQYF
TRBV12-3/TRBV12-4	-	TRBJ1-5	-	TGTGCCAGCAACCAGATTCTAAATCAGCCCCAGCATTTT	CASNQILNQPQHF
TRBV20-1	-	TRBJ1-5	few	TGCAGTGCCTGTTCAGACAGCCTGATAAGGTATAGCAATCAGCCCCAGCATTTT	CSACSDSLIRYSNQPQHF
TRBV12-3/TRBV12-4	-	TRBJ2-1	few	TGTGCCAGCAGTTTGGGCCCAAGGCAGTTCTTC	CASSLGPRQFF
TRBV7-9	TRBD2	TRBJ2-1	few	TGTGCCAGCAGCTACGGGGCTAGCGGGGGATACAATGAGCAGTTCTTC	CASSYGASGGYNEQFF
TRBV7-2	-	TRBJ2-2	-	TGTGCCAGCAGCGAAACTGGCGGGTCGAACACCGGGGAGCTGTTTTTT	CASSETGGSNTGELFF
TRBV14	-	TRBJ2-1	many	TGTGCCAGCAGCCAGCGCGGATCAATTTATGAGCAGTTCTTC	CASSQRGSIYEQFF
TRBV7-9	-	TRBJ2-3	-	TGTGCCAGCAGCCCCGGAATAGCCGAGGTAGATACGCAGTATTTT	CASSPGIAEVDTQYF
TRBV12-3/TRBV12-4	-	TRBJ2-7	-	TGTGCCAGCAGTTCCCCCTGGGGCTCCTACGAGCAGTACTTC	CASSSPWGSYEQYF
TRBV29-1	TRBD2	TRBJ2-3	many	TGCAGCGCAAGACTAGCGAGCACAGATACGCAGTATTTT	CSARLASTDTQYF
TRBV19	-	TRBJ2-1	many	TGTGCCAGTATGGACCCACTTCTGAGGAATGAGCAGTTCTTC	CASMDPLLRNEQFF
TRBV7-9	-	TRBJ2-7	few	TGTGCCAGCAGCTTAGCGGTAAGGGGACAAGCCTACGAGCAGTACTTC	CASSLAVRGQAYEQYF
TRBV24-1	-	TRBJ2-5	-	TGTGCCACCAGTGATTCCCGTGCGTATGGGGAGACCCAGTACTTC	CATSDSRAYGETQYF
TRBV4-2	TRBD2	TRBJ2-3	few	TGTGCCAGCAGGACTAGCGGTGGCCGAGATACGCAGTATTTT	CASRTSGGRDTQYF
TRBV9	TRBD1	TRBJ1-1	-	TGTGCCAGCAGCGCCGGGACAGGGCGGAACACTGAAGCTTTCTTT	CASSAGTGRNTEAFF
TRBV5-5	TRBD2	TRBJ2-5	-	TGTGCCAGCAGCTTAATGGGGGGGGAGACCCAGTACTTC	CASSLMGGETQYF
TRBV29-1	TRBD1	TRBJ1-1	-	TGCAGCGTAGGGGGCCAAGGGGGCGCTTCTTACTACACTGAAGCTTTCTTT	CSVGGQGGASYYTEAFF
TRBV7-9	TRBD2	TRBJ2-3	-	TGTGCCAGCAGCTTAGCGTCGGGGAGGGGTACAGATACGCAGTACTTT	CASSLASGRGTDTQYF
TRBV7-8	-	TRBJ1-2	few	TGTGCCAGCAGCCCCGGAGCCCAGCTAGCTAACTATGGCTACACCTTC	CASSPGAQLANYGYTF
TRBV29-1	-	TRBJ2-7	-	TGCAGCGTTACCCCAGCGAACACCTACGAGCAGTACTTC	CSVTPANTYEQYF
TRBV20-1	-	TRBJ2-7	few	TGCAGTGCCCCCGGATTGATGGGACCCTACGAGCAGTACTTC	CSAPGLMGPYEQYF
TRBV12-3/TRBV12-4	-	TRBJ2-2	-	TGTGCCAGCAGTCACTACTTGAACACCGGGGAGCTGTTTTTT	CASSHYLNTGELFF
TRBV12-3/TRBV12-4	-	TRBJ1-2	few	TGTGCCAGCAGAGTAGGGGGTGAGACTGGCTACACCTTC	CASRVGGETGYTF
TRBV4-3	-	TRBJ1-2	-	TGCGCCAGCAGCCAAGAACATTTCGGAGGAACTAACTATGGCTACACCTTC	CASSQEHFGGTNYGYTF
TRBV6-2/TRBV6-3	TRBD2	TRBJ2-2	few	TGTGCCAGCATCTCGGCGGGCGGGAGAGACACCGGGGAGCTGTTTTTT	CASISAGGRDTGELFF
TRBV28	-	TRBJ2-4	-	TGTGCCAGCAGTTTTGCAGGGAACGGTGGGATAGCCAAAAACATTCAGTACTTC	CASSFAGNGGIAKNIQYF
TRBV12-3/TRBV12-4	TRBD2	TRBJ2-2	few	TGTGCCAGCATAGCGGGGGCCTCGAACACCGGGGAGCTGTTTTTT	CASIAGASNTGELFF
TRBV20-1	-	TRBJ1-4	-	TGCAGTGCTAGGGGGACGGGTAATGAAAAACTGTTTTTT	CSARGTGNEKLFF
TRBV6-6	-	TRBJ2-2	-	TGTGCCAGCAGTCGGCATACCGGGGAGCTGTTTTTT	CASSRHTGELFF
TRBV29-1	-	TRBJ2-7	few	TGCAGCGTTCAACCCCGCTCCCGTCACGAGCAGTACTTC	CSVQPRSRHEQYF
TRBV4-3	-	TRBJ2-3	-	TGCGCCAGCAGCCAAGAAGGCGGGGAAGGACGGGCAGATACGCAGTATTTT	CASSQEGGEGRADTQYF
TRBV4-3	TRBD2	TRBJ2-5	few	TGCGCCAGCAGCCAAGATAACAGACTAGCGGGAAAAGAGACCCAGTACTTC	CASSQDNRLAGKETQYF
TRBV6-6	-	TRBJ2-4	-	TGTGCCAGCAGTTTTCAGGGTAGGAACATTCAGTACTTC	CASSFQGRNIQYF
TRBV5-1	TRBD1	TRBJ2-3	many	TGCGCCAGCAGCTTGGGCGGGACAGGCGGGGAGTTACGGTATTTT	CASSLGGTGGELRYF
TRBV5-1	-	TRBJ2-4	many	TGCGCCAGCAGCTCAACAGGATTCCCCAAAAACATTCAGTACTTC	CASSSTGFPKNIQYF
TRBV7-2	-	TRBJ2-1	-	TGTGCCAGCAGTTCCAATCTAGTTATATCCTACAATGAGCAGTTCTTC	CASSSNLVISYNEQFF
TRBV29-1	TRBD1	TRBJ2-7	many	TGCAGCGTCGCAACCATTTTGGACAGGTCCTACGAGCAGTACTTC	CSVATILDRSYEQYF
TRBV4-1	TRBD1	TRBJ2-5	-	TGCGCCAGCAGCCAGACCCCGGACAGGCTGGAGACCCAGTACTTC	CASSQTPDRLETQYF
TRBV4-2	-	TRBJ1-5	few	TGTGCCAGCAGCCAAGAAAGGGGACGCAATCAGCCCCAGCATTTT	CASSQERGRNQPQHF
TRBV30	-	TRBJ2-1	few	TGTGCCTGGAGCCTCGGGAGCGGACCCTACAATGAGCAGTTCTTC	CAWSLGSGPYNEQFF
TRBV18	-	TRBJ2-1	-	TGTGCCAGCTCGCTACCGGGACAAATGGGTGAGCAGTTCTTC	CASSLPGQMGEQFF
TRBV7-9	TRBD1	TRBJ1-4	few	TGTGCCAGCAGCCCACGGACAGGTTTGATTGAAAAACTGTTTTTT	CASSPRTGLIEKLFF
TRBV11-3	-	TRBJ1-6	-	TGTGCCAGCAGCAGTGCCGCGACAGGTTCACCCCTCCACTTT	CASSSAATGSPLHF
TRBV12-3/TRBV12-4	TRBD1	TRBJ1-2	many	TGTGCCAGTGGCTCCCGGGACAGGGGAGCCTATGGCTACACCTTC	CASGSRDRGAYGYTF
TRBV7-7	-	TRBJ1-4	few	TGTGCCAGCAGCTCTTACGAAGAAAACATTGCAACTAATGAAAAACTGTTTTTT	CASSSYEENIATNEKLFF
TRBV20-1	TRBD1	TRBJ2-3	many	TGCAGTGCACCCGGGACAGGGGGCAGATTTGGAGATACGCAGTATTTT	CSAPGTGGRFGDTQYF
TRBV12-3/TRBV12-4	TRBD1	TRBJ1-2	many	TGTGCCAGCAGTTTGGTTGGACAGGGGGCAGGCGGCTACACCTTC	CASSLVGQGAGGYTF
TRBV7-9	-	TRBJ2-1	-	TGTGCCAGCAGCCACATTAATAACAATGAGCAGTTCTTC	CASSHINNNEQFF
TRBV6-1	-	TRBJ1-5	-	TGTGCCAGCGCACCGGCAGGCAATCAGCCCCAGCATTTT	CASAPAGNQPQHF
TRBV7-9	TRBD1	TRBJ1-3	many	TGTGCCAGCAGCTACCGGGACAGATCGGTCTCTGGAAACACCATATATTTT	CASSYRDRSVSGNTIYF
TRBV3-1	-	TRBJ1-1	many	TGTGCCAGCAGCGACCCACAGGTCACTGAAGCTTTCTTT	CASSDPQVTEAFF
TRBV28	TRBD2	TRBJ2-5	-	TGTGCCAGCAGACCTAGCGGAAGAGACTGGTACCAAGAGACCCAGTACTTC	CASRPSGRDWYQETQYF
TRBV6-1	-	TRBJ2-4	many	TGTGCCAGCAGCTCCCCAGGGGCGAACATTCAGTACTTC	CASSSPGANIQYF
TRBV6-5	-	TRBJ2-5	few	TGTGCCAGCAGTTACTCGTCACCGGGGCCATTTCAAGAGACCCAGTACTTC	CASSYSSPGPFQETQYF